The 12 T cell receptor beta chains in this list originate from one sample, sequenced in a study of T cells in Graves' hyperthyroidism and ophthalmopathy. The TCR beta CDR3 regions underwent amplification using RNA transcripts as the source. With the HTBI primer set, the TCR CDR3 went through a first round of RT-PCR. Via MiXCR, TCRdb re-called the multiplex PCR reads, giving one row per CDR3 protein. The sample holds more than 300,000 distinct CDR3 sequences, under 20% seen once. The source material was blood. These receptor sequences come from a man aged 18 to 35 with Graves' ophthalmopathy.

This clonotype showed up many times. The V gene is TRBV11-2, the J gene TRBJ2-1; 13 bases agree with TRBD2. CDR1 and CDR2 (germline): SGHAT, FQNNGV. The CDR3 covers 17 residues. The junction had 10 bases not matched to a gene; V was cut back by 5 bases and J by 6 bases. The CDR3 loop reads CASSPTGLAGARNEQFF. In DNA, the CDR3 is TGTGCCAGCAGCCCAACTGGACTAGCGGGGGCCCGCAATGAGCAGTTCTTC.

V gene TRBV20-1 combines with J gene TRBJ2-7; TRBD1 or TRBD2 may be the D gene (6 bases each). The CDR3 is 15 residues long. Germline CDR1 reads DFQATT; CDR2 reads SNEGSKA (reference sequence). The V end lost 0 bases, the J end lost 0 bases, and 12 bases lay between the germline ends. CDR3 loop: CSARDRRGASYEQYF. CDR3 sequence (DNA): TGCAGTGCTAGAGATCGAAGGGGGGCCTCCTACGAGCAGTACTTC.

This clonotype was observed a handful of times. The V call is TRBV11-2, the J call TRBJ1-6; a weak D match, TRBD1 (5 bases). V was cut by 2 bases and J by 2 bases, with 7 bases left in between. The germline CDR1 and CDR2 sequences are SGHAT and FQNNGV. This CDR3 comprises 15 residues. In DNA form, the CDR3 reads TGTGCCAGCAGCTTACAGGGAACCTATAATTCACCCCTCCACTTT. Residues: CASSLQGTYNSPLHF. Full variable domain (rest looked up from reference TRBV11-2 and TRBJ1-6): EAGVAQSPRYKIIEKRQSVAFWCNPISGHATLYWYQQILGQGPKLLIQFQNNGVVDDSQLPKDRFSAERLKGVDSTLKIQPAKLEDSAVYLCASSLQGTYNSPLHFGNGTRLTVT.

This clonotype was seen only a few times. The chain's CDR3 is CATSDVSGAETQYF. The DNA of the CDR3 is TGTGCCACCAGTGATGTCTCGGGGGCAGAGACCCAGTACTTC. The chain combines TRBV24-1 with TRBJ2-5; possibly TRBD1 or TRBD2 for D (6 bases each). Germline CDR1 and CDR2: KGHDR and SFDVKD. Trimming removed 3 bases from V and 4 bases from J, with 11 bases in between. The CDR3 runs to 14 residues.

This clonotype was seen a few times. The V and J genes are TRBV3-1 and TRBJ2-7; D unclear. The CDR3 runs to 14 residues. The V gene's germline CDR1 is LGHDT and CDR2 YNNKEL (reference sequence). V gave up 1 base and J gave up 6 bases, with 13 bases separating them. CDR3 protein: CASSQGAWVAEQYF. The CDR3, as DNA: TGTGCCAGCAGCCAAGGAGCATGGGTCGCCGAGCAGTACTTC.

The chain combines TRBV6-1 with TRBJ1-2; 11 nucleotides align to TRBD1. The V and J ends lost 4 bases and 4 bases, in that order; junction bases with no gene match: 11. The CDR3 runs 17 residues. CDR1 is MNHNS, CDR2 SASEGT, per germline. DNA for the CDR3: TGTGCCAGCAGTGTCCGGGACAGGGGGGAAATATTCTATGGCTACACCTTC. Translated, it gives CASSVRDRGEIFYGYTF.

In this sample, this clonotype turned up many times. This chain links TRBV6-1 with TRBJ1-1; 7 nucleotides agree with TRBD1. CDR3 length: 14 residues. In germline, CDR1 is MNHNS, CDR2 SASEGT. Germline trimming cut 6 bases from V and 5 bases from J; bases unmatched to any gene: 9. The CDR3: CASRFDRAGTEAFF. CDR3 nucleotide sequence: TGTGCCAGCAGATTCGACAGGGCTGGTACTGAAGCTTTCTTT.

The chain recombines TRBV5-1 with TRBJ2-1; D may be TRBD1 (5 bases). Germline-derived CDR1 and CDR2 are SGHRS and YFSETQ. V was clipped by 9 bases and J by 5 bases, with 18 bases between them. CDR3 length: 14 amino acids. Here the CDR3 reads CATRPQGVNNEQFF. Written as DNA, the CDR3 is TGCGCCACCCGGCCCCAAGGGGTTAACAATGAGCAGTTCTTC.

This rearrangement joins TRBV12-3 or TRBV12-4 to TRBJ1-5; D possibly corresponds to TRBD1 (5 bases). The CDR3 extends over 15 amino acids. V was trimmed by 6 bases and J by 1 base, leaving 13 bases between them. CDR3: CASRSKGPSNQPQHF. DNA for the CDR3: TGTGCCAGCAGAAGTAAGGGACCCAGCAATCAGCCCCAGCATTTT.

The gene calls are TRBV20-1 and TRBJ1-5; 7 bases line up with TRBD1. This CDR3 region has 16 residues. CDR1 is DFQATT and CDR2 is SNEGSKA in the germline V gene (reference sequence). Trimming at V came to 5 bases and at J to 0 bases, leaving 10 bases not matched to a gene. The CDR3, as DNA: TGCAGTGCTTTGCCACTAACAGGGGATAGCAATCAGCCCCAGCATTTT. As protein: CSALPLTGDSNQPQHF.

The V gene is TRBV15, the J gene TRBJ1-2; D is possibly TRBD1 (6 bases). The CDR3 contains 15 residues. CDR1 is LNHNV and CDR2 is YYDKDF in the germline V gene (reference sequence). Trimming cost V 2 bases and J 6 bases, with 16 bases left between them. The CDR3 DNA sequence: TGTGCCACCAGCAGACGCTCGTGGGAGGGGGATGGCTACACCTTC. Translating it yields CATSRRSWEGDGYTF.

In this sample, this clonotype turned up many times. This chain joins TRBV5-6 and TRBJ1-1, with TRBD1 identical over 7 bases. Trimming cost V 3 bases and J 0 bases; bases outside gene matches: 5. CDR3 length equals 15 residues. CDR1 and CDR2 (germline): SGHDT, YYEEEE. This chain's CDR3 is CASSSRQGLNTEAFF. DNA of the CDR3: TGTGCCAGCAGCTCGAGACAGGGCTTGAACACTGAAGCTTTCTTT.